The source of this TCR beta chain is a study of regulatory T cells in long-lasting Graves disease. Study in general: Prior antithyroid drug treatment in newly diagnosed Graves' patients lasted under 3 months.

Trimming cost V 1 base and J 7 bases, with 11 bases left between them. Germline lookup yields CDR1 DFQATT and CDR2 SNEGSKA (reference sequence). CDR3 size: 13 residues. This clonotype appeared many times. The time point here: newly diagnosed GD, antithyroid drugs for less than 3 months. The TCR library was made from RNA that had been extracted from PBMCs in TRIzol. Both iRepertoire HTBI primers and Arm-PCR of CDR3 regions were used to build the TCR beta libraries. One entry per CDR3 protein, called by TCRdb with MiXCR from the multiplex PCR reads. Among roughly 260,000 distinct CDR3 sequences, around 18% were seen once, and the ten largest hold 14%. These same data were also listed under a study on T cells in Graves' hyperthyroidism and ophthalmopathy. In that study: The study used the HTBI primer set for a first-round RT-PCR of the TCR CDR3.

The receptor's source is a woman aged 25 to 39 with Graves disease. This sample comprised peripheral blood mononuclear cells (PBMCs), obtained at new diagnosis, from a patient treated with antithyroid drugs. The genes are TRBV20-1 and TRBJ1-5; TRBD1 is a possible D gene (5 bases). This CDR3 reads CSARGEWGQPQHF. CDR3 in DNA: TGCAGTGCTAGAGGAGAATGGGGGCAGCCCCAGCATTTT.